This T cell receptor (beta chain) was observed in a study of blood T cell repertoires in COVID-19. Trimming took 0 bases from V and 3 from J, leaving 9 bases between them. CDR1 is MGHRA and CDR2 is YSYEKL in the germline V gene. This CDR3 is 14 amino acids long. Measured with immunoSEQ multiplex PCR; TCRdb has only the in-frame clones, and not every one. The sample has more than 95,000 clones; 87% are singletons. Input material: peripheral blood. The chain couples TRBV4-1 to TRBJ2-7, with no clear D. The receptor was derived from a man over 45 with acute or convalescent COVID-19. CDR3 loop: CASSQDQLIYEQYF. The CDR3 nucleotides are TGCGCCAGCAGCCAAGATCAACTGATCTACGAGCAGTACTTC.